One and the same sample provided the 7 T cell receptor beta chains below, sequenced in a study of blood T cell repertoires in COVID-19. Measured with immunoSEQ multiplex PCR; TCRdb has only the in-frame clones, and not every one. The repertoire holds 90,000 to 110,000 clones, with 80% as singletons. The sample taken for sequencing was peripheral blood. The source of these receptors is a human donor in a cohort sampled during active or convalescent COVID-19.

The chain recombines TRBV7-2 with TRBJ1-1; TRBD1 matches 7 bases. Per germline, CDR1 SGHTA and CDR2 FQGNSA. Trimming at V came to 5 bases and at J to 8 bases, leaving 8 bases not matched to a gene. This CDR3 spans 13 amino acids. The CDR3 spells CASSLWDSREAFF. DNA of the CDR3: TGTGCCAGCAGCCTCTGGGACAGCAGGGAAGCTTTCTTT.

This clone showed up just a few times. The V gene is TRBV19, the J gene TRBJ1-2; D remains ambiguous. Germline V gene sequence: CDR1 LNHDA, CDR2 SQIVND (reference sequence). The CDR3 spans 13 residues. The V gene lost 3 bases and the J gene lost 2 bases, with 7 bases spanning the gap. The CDR3: CASSIHSNYGYTF. CDR3 nucleotide sequence: TGTGCCAGTAGTATTCACAGCAACTATGGCTACACCTTC.

The chain combines TRBV18 with TRBJ2-3; D gene unclear. The V end was cut by 1 base, the J end by 3 bases, with 11 bases between. The CDR3 sequence is 15 residues long. Per the germline V gene, CDR1 is KGHSH and CDR2 is LQKENI. This CDR3 is CASSPHRGRTDTQYF. In DNA, the CDR3 is TGTGCCAGCTCACCACACCGAGGTCGGACAGATACGCAGTATTTT.

This chain uses TRBV11-2 with TRBJ2-7; 10 bases fit TRBD1. The junction had 8 bases not matched to a gene; V was cut back by 4 bases and J by 2 bases. CDR1 is SGHAT, CDR2 FQNNGV, per germline. The CDR3 runs to 16 residues. This chain's CDR3 is CASSSLRDRGPYEQYF. As DNA, the CDR3 is TGTGCCAGCAGCTCCCTCCGGGACAGGGGACCCTACGAGCAGTACTTC.

J is TRBJ2-1 and V is TRBV9; a possible D gene is TRBD1 (8 bases). Germline lookup yields CDR1 SGDLS and CDR2 YYNGEE. Trimming took 6 bases from V and 3 from J, leaving 16 bases between them. This CDR3 is built from 15 residues. CDR3 bases: TGTGCCAGCAACAGGGGGGGTACCTACTACAATGAGCAGTTCTTC. The encoded protein is CASNRGGTYYNEQFF.

This rearrangement joins TRBV5-1 to TRBJ2-1; 14 bases are a match to TRBD2. This CDR3 is 18 amino acids long. The ends lost 4 bases at V and 0 bases at J; junction bases unmatched: 6. Germline V gives CDR1 SGHRS, CDR2 YFSETQ. The CDR3: CASSRGLAGVNSYNEQFF. CDR3 DNA: TGCGCCAGCAGCAGGGGACTAGCGGGGGTGAACTCCTACAATGAGCAGTTCTTC.

The CDR3 DNA follows: TGTGCCATCAGTGAGTCGAGGAGAACCTACGAGCAGTACTTC. This translates into CAISESRRTYEQYF. This chain uses TRBV10-3 with TRBJ2-7; no definite D call. Trimming cost V 0 bases and J 2 bases, with 8 bases left between them. This CDR3 is built from 14 residues. Looked up from germline, CDR1 is ENHRY and CDR2 is SYGVKD.